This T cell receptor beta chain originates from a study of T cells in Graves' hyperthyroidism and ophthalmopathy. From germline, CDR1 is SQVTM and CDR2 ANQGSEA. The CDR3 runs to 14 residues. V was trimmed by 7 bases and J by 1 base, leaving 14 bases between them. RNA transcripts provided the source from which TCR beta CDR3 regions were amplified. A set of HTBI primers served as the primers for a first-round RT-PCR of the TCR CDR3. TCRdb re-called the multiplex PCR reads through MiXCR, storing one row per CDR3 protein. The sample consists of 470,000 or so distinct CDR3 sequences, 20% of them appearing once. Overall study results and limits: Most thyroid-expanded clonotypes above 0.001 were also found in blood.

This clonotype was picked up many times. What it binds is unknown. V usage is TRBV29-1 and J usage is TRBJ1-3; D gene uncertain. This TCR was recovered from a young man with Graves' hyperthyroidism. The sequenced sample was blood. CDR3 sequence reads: CSGRLDHSGNTIYF. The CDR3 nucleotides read TGCAGCGGGCGGCTGGACCATTCTGGAAACACCATATATTTT.